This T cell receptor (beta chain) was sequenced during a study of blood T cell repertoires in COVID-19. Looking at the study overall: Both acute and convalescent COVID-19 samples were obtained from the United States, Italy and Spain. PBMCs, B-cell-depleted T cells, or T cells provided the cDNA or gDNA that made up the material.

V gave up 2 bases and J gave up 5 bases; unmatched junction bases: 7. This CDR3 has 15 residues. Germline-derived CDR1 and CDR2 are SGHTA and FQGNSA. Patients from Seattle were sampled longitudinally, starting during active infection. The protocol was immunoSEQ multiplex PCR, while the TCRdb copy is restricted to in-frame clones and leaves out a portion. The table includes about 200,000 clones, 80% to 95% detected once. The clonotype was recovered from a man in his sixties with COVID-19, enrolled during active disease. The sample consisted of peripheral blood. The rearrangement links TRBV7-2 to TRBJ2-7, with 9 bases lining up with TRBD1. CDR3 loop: CASSLTRDRENEQYF. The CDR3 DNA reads TGTGCCAGCAGCTTAACCCGGGACAGGGAGAACGAGCAGTACTTC.